What follows describes a single T cell receptor beta chain. The record originates from a study of blood T cell repertoires in COVID-19. Whole-study context: The samples span acute and convalescent COVID-19 from the United States, Italy and Spain.

Trimming took 5 bases from V and 1 from J, leaving 14 bases between them. The germline V gene has CDR1 MNHEY and CDR2 SVGEGT. CDR3 length: 15 amino acids. In the authors' methods: For nucleated cells, counts were estimated from reference gene primer amplification. Profiled with immunoSEQ multiplex PCR; TCRdb holds only in-frame clones, not every one. The V and J calls and clone size are taken from that table; D and trimming were inferred from the DNA. This sample yields some 89,000 clones, of which approximately 80% are seen a single time; around 7% belongs to the top ten. This TCR derives from a man aged 65-85 years with acute or convalescent COVID-19. The chain combines TRBV6-2 or TRBV6-3 with TRBJ1-1; D might be TRBD1 (5 bases). Input material: peripheral blood. CDR3 bases: TGTGCCAGCAGTACCGGGGGGGGTGCGAACACTGAAGCTTTCTTT. This encodes CASSTGGGANTEAFF.